This T cell receptor (beta chain) is drawn from a study of cytomegalovirus exposure and HLA in healthy donors. Vbeta (60) and Jbeta (13) primers were used in the PCR. The data were produced by immunoSEQ multiplex PCR, yet TCRdb's version contains in-frame clones alone and is incomplete. The sample contains more than 70,000 clones, about three quarters of which appear only once. This clone was detected once. Unmatched junction bases numbered 6, after V lost 3 bases and J lost 3 bases. The CDR3 covers 15 residues. CDR1 is KGHSH and CDR2 is LQKENI in the germline V gene. This clonotype was obtained from a man aged 30-40 years in good health and CMV-seropositive. Sequenced input: PBMCs. This sequence joins TRBV18 and TRBJ1-1; 8 bases line up with TRBD1. The CDR3 spells CASSPQTGVDTEAFF. CDR3 coding DNA: TGTGCCAGCTCACCGCAGACAGGGGTGGACACTGAAGCTTTCTTT.